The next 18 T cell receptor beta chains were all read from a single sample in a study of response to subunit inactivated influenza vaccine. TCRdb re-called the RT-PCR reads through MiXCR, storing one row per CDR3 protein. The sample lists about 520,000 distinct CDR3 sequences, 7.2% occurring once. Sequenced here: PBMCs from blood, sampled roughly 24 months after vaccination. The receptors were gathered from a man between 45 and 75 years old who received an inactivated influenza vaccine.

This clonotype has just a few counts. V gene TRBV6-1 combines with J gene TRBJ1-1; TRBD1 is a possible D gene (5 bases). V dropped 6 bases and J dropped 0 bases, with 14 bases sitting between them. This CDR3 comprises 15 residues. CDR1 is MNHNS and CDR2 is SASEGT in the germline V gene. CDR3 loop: CASSPRGEVNTEAFF. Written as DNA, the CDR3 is TGTGCCAGCAGCCCCCGGGGGGAGGTGAACACTGAAGCTTTCTTT.

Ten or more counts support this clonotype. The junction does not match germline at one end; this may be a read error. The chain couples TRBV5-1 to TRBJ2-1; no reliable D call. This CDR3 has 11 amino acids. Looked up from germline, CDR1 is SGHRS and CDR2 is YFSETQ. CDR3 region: CASSFDNEQFF. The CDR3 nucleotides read TGTGCCAGCAGTTTCGACAATGAGCAGTTCTTC.

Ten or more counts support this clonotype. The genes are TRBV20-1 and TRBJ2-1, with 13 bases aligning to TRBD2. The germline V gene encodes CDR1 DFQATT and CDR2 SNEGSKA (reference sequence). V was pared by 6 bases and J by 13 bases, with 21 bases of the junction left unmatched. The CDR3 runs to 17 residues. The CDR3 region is CSARGLAGSGSPLRQFF. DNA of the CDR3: TGCAGTGCAAGGGGACTAGCGGGAAGTGGGTCCCCATTACGACAGTTCTTC.

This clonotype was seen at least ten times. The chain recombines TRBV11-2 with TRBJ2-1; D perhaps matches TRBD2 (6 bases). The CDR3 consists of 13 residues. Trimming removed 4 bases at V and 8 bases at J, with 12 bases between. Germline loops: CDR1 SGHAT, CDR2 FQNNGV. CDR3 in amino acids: CASSSPPGDEQFF. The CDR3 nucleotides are TGTGCCAGCAGCTCCCCCCCGGGGGATGAGCAGTTCTTC.

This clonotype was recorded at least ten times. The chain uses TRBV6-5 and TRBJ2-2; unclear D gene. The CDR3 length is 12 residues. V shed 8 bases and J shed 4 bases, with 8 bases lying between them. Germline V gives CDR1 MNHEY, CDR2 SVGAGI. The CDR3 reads CASGATTGELFF. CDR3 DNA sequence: TGTGCCAGCGGAGCGACCACCGGGGAGCTGTTTTTT.

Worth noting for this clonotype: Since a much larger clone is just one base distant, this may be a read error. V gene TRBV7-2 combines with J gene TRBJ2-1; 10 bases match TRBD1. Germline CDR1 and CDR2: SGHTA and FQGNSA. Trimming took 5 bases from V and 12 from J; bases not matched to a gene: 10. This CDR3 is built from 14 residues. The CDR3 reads CASSPRQGASGQFF. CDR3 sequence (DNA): TGTGCCAGCAGCCCCCGACAGGGGGCCAGCGGGCAGTTCTTC.

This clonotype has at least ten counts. CDR3 sequence reads: CASSLSASGRSRTGELFF. In DNA form, the CDR3 reads TGTGCCAGCAGTTTATCGGCTAGCGGGAGGAGTCGCACCGGGGAGCTGTTTTTT. The chain is built from TRBV27 and TRBJ2-2; 11 nucleotides agree with TRBD2. The CDR3 is made up of 18 amino acids. Germline CDR1 MNHEY, CDR2 SMNVEV (reference sequence). V lost 0 bases and J lost 4; bases outside the gene matches: 7.

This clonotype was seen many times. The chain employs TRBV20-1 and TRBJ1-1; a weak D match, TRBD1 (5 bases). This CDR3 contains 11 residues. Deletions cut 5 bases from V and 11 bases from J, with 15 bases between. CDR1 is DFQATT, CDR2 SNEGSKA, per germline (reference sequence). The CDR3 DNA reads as TGCAGTGCTCCCTCCGGGGGGAAGGCTTTCTTT. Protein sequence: CSAPSGGKAFF.

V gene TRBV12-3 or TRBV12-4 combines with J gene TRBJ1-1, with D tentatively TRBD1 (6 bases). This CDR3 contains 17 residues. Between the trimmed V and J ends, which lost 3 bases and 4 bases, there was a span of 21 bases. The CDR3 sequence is CASSLSVSGGGVTEAFF. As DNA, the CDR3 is TGTGCCAGCAGTTTGAGTGTTTCGGGGGGCGGAGTCACTGAAGCTTTCTTT.

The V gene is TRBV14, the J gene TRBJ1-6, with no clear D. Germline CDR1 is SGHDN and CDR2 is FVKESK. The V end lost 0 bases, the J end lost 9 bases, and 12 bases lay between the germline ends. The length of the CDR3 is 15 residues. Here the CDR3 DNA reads TGTGCCAGCAGCCAAGATAGGCCCGGACCTTCACCCCTCCACTTT. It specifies CASSQDRPGPSPLHF.

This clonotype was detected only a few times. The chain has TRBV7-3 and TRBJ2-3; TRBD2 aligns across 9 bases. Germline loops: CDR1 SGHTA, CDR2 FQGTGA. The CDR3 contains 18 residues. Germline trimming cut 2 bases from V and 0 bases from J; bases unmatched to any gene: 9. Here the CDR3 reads CASSLGYLTSGSTDTQYF. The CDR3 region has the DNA TGTGCCAGCAGCTTAGGGTACCTGACTAGCGGTAGCACAGATACGCAGTATTTT.

The CDR3 protein is CSARAATGVEGYTF. The CDR3 nucleotides are TGCAGTGCTAGAGCGGCGACAGGGGTCGAGGGCTACACCTTC. The J gene is TRBJ1-2, the V gene TRBV20-1; 8 bases map to TRBD1. Germline values: CDR1 DFQATT, CDR2 SNEGSKA (reference sequence). This CDR3 region has 14 residues. J gave up 8 bases and V 1 base, and 9 bases lay outside the gene matches.

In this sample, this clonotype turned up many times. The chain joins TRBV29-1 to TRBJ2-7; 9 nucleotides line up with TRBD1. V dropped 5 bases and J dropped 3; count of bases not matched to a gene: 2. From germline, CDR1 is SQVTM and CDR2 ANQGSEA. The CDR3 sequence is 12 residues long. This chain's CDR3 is CSVRTGVYEQYF. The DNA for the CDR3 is TGCAGCGTTCGGACAGGGGTCTACGAGCAGTACTTC.

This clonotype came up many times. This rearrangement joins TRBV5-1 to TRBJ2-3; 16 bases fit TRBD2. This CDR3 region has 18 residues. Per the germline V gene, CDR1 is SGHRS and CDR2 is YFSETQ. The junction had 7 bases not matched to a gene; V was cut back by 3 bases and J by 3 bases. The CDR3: CASSSGLAGGPGTDTQYF. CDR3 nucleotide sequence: TGCGCCAGCAGCTCGGGACTAGCGGGAGGGCCTGGTACAGATACGCAGTATTTT.

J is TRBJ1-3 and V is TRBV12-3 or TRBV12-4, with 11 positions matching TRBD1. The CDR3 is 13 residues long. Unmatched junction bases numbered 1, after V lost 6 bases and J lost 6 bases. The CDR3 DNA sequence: TGTGCCAGCAGGGACAGGGGGCCAAACACCATATATTTT. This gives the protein CASRDRGPNTIYF.

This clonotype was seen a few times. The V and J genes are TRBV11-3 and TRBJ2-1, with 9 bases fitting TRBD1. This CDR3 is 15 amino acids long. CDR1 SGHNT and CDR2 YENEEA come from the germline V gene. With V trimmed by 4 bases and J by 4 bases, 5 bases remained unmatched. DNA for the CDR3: TGTGCCAGCAGCTCTGAGACAGGGGGATACAATGAGCAGTTCTTC. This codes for CASSSETGGYNEQFF.

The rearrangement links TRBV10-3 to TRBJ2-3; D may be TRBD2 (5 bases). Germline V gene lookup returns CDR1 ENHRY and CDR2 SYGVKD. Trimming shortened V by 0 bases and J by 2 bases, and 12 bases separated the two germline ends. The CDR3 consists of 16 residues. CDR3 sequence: CAISESTGRNTDTQYF. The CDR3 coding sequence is TGTGCCATCAGTGAGTCGACGGGGAGAAACACAGATACGCAGTATTTT.

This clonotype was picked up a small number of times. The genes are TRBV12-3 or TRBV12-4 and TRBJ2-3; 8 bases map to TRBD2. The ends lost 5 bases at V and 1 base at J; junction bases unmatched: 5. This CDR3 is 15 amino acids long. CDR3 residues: CASSTSGGGTDTQYF. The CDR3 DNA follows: TGTGCCAGCAGTACGAGCGGGGGAGGCACAGATACGCAGTATTTT.